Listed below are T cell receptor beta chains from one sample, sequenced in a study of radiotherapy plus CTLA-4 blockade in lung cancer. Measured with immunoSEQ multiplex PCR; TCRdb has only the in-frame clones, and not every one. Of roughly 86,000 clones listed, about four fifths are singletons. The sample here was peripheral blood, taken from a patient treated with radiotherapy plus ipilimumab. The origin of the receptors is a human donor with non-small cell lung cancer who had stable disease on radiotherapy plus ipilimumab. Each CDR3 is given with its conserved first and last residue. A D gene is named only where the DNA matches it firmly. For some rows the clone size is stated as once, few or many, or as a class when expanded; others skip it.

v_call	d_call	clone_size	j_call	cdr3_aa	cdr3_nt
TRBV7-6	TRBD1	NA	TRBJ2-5	CASSTPQTGQETQYF	TGTGCCAGCAGCACCCCCCAGACAGGGCAAGAGACCCAGTACTTC
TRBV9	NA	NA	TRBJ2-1	CASSVLEGRSNPQFF	TGTGCCAGCAGCGTGCTGGAGGGGAGGTCCAACCCGCAGTTCTTC
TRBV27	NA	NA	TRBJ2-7	CASSLRGTGEQYF	TGTGCCAGCAGTTTAAGGGGGACGGGCGAGCAGTACTTC
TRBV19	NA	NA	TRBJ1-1	CASVPSPPKGTEAFF	TGTGCCAGTGTCCCGTCCCCTCCCAAGGGCACTGAAGCTTTCTTT
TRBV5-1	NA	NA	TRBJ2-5	CASSSGLQGETQYF	TGCGCCAGCAGCTCGGGACTCCAGGGGGAGACCCAGTACTTC
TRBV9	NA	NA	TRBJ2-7	CASSVGSTAYEQYF	TGTGCCAGCAGCGTAGGATCCACAGCCTACGAGCAGTACTTC
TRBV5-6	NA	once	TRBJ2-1	CASSSRVNEQFF	TGTGCCAGCAGCTCTAGGGTCAATGAGCAGTTCTTC
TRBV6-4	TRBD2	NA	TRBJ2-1	CASSVASGSKDEQFF	TGTGCCAGCAGTGTGGCTAGCGGGAGTAAAGATGAGCAGTTCTTC
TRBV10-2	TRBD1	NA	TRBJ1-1	CASRDRGANTEAFF	TGCGCCAGTAGGGACAGGGGGGCGAACACTGAAGCTTTCTTT
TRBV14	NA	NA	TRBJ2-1	CASSQGNEQFF	TGTGCCAGCAGCCAAGGGAACGAGCAGTTCTTC
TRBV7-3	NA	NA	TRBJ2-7	CASSSDKQHEQYF	TGTGCCAGCAGCTCGGATAAACAGCACGAGCAGTACTTC
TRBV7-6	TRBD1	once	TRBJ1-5	CASSLYLGTGGNQPQHF	TGTGCCAGCAGTCTTTATCTCGGGACAGGGGGCAATCAGCCCCAGCATTTT
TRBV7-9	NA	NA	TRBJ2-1	CASSSDRPFPAYNEQFF	TGTGCCAGCAGCTCCGACCGGCCCTTCCCCGCGTACAATGAGCAGTTCTTC
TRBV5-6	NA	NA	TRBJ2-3	CASSLAQTDTQYF	TGTGCCAGCAGCTTGGCGCAGACAGATACGCAGTATTTT